Listed below are T cell receptor beta chains from one sample, sequenced in a study of immune heterogeneity within non-small cell lung tumors. TCRdb called the multiplex PCR reads again in MiXCR, with one record for every CDR3 protein. The table has about 1,900 distinct CDR3 sequences, around 45% seen once; the top ten hold around 10%. The material sequenced was lung tumor tissue. The receptors originated from a man between 65 and 85 years old with non-small cell lung cancer. The CDR3 runs from the conserved cysteine through the conserved F or W. A D gene is named only where the DNA matches it firmly. Expanded clones are given a class, and other clones once, few, many or no size at all.

TGTGCCAGCAGTGACGGATGGGATGAAAAACTGTTTTTT	CASSDGWDEKLFF	TRBV6-2/TRBV6-3	TRBJ1-4	NA	once
TGTGCCAGCAGCTCTGCGACCCTGGGAGATACGCAGTATTTT	CASSSATLGDTQYF	TRBV13	TRBJ2-3	NA	few
TGCGCCAGCAGCCAAGGGGCCAACTCCTACGAGCAGTACTTC	CASSQGANSYEQYF	TRBV4-1	TRBJ2-7	NA	few
TGTGCCAGCAGTCCCCGGGACCCCGGGGAGCTGTTTTTT	CASSPRDPGELFF	TRBV6-4	TRBJ2-2	NA	NA
TGTGCCAGCAGAGGAAGGGGGAACACTGAAGCTTTCTTT	CASRGRGNTEAFF	TRBV6-1	TRBJ1-1	NA	NA
TGTGCCAGCAGTCCCAGGGTCATACTAGGGGAGACCCAGTACTTC	CASSPRVILGETQYF	TRBV28	TRBJ2-5	NA	NA
TGTGCCAGCAGTTTCGTTTACAGACACCCAACTTACGAGCAGTACTTC	CASSFVYRHPTYEQYF	TRBV28	TRBJ2-7	NA	NA
TGTGCCAGTAGTATGGGACAGGGGTACTTTGGGGCCAACGTCCTGACTTTC	CASSMGQGYFGANVLTF	TRBV19	TRBJ2-6	TRBD1	NA
TGTGCCACCAGCAGAGATCGGGCCGGGAGTGGTAATGAGCAGTTCTTC	CATSRDRAGSGNEQFF	TRBV15	TRBJ2-1	NA	NA
TGTGCCAGCAGTGCTCCAGGGAGGGACAATCAGCCCCAGCATTTT	CASSAPGRDNQPQHF	TRBV6-4	TRBJ1-5	NA	NA
TGTGCCAGCAGTCGAGGGTCCGCCTCCTACAATGAGCAGTTCTTC	CASSRGSASYNEQFF	TRBV27	TRBJ2-1	NA	NA
TGTGCCTGGAGTGAGGGGTACGAGCAGTACTTC	CAWSEGYEQYF	TRBV30	TRBJ2-7	NA	few
TGTGCCAGCAGCCGAGTGGGGGGCAGGACTGAAGCTTTCTTT	CASSRVGGRTEAFF	TRBV6-1	TRBJ1-1	NA	NA
TGTGCCTGGAGAAAAAGCGGGGCGGGCTACGAGCAGTACTTC	CAWRKSGAGYEQYF	TRBV30	TRBJ2-7	TRBD2	NA
TGTGCCAGCAGTATGACTTACACCGGGACAGGGAATGGCTACACCTTC	CASSMTYTGTGNGYTF	TRBV2	TRBJ1-2	TRBD1	few
TGTGCCAGCAGTTTGGGCAGGCGCACAGATACGCAGTATTTT	CASSLGRRTDTQYF	TRBV12-3/TRBV12-4	TRBJ2-3	NA	few
TGCAGTGCTAGCGGTTCGTCCTACAATGAGCAGTTCTTC	CSASGSSYNEQFF	TRBV20-1	TRBJ2-1	NA	NA
TGTGCCAGTAGATCCCAGACAGGGGGTTACGAGCAGTACTTC	CASRSQTGGYEQYF	TRBV19	TRBJ2-7	TRBD1	once
TGTGCCAGCAGTCACAGGGGGCTGGAGTATGGCTACACCTTC	CASSHRGLEYGYTF	TRBV6-1	TRBJ1-2	TRBD1	NA
TGTGCCAGCAGCTTAGCCACAGTCGATGAGCAGTTCTTC	CASSLATVDEQFF	TRBV7-9	TRBJ2-1	NA	few
TGTGCCAGCAGTGCCCCAGGGGTCGATGAGCAGTTCTTC	CASSAPGVDEQFF	TRBV6-2/TRBV6-3	TRBJ2-1	NA	NA
TGTGCCAGCAGTTTATTAGCGGGAGGAGACGGCGAGCAGTACTTC	CASSLLAGGDGEQYF	TRBV28	TRBJ2-7	TRBD2	few
TGCAGTGCTAGACCGAACAGAGCGGGAGGAACGTCCTACGAGCAGTACTTC	CSARPNRAGGTSYEQYF	TRBV20-1	TRBJ2-7	TRBD2	NA
TGTGCCAGCAGTTACTCGACTAGGTCCAATGAGCAGTTCTTC	CASSYSTRSNEQFF	TRBV6-2/TRBV6-3	TRBJ2-1	NA	once
TGCAGTGCAAGGCCCCCCCAACGCACTGAAGCTTTCTTT	CSARPPQRTEAFF	TRBV20-1	TRBJ1-1	NA	few
TGTGCCTGGAGTGTATATATTCCCGGGGAGCTGTTTTTT	CAWSVYIPGELFF	TRBV30	TRBJ2-2	NA	NA
TGTGCCAGTAGTATGGGCGGGAGCTCCTACGAGCAGTACTTC	CASSMGGSSYEQYF	TRBV19	TRBJ2-7	TRBD2	few